The rows below give T cell receptor beta chains drawn from one sample of a study of pediatric ulcerative colitis. The assay was immunoSEQ multiplex PCR, and TCRdb's table has in-frame clones only and misses some. This table holds about 64,000 clones, 70% to 85% found once. Sequences were obtained from blood. Source of these receptors: a boy younger than 18 with moderate ulcerative colitis. The conserved cysteine and the conserved F or W are not part of the CDR3 here. Fields, in order: J gene, V gene, CDR3 protein.

J: TRBJ2-3; V: TRBV2; CDR3: ASSGTGTLTDTQY
J: TRBJ1-2; V: TRBV5-1; CDR3: ASSLKGTGDGYT
J: TRBJ1-1; V: TRBV19; CDR3: ASSHRVQLLNTEAF
J: TRBJ2-5; V: TRBV15; CDR3: ATSRDGDRDGKTQY
J: TRBJ2-3; V: TRBV5-1; CDR3: ASSHSSSTDTQY
J: TRBJ1-5; V: TRBV19; CDR3: ASRLRVSNQPQH
J: TRBJ2-7; V: TRBV19; CDR3: ASSMGTSSLEQY
J: TRBJ2-1; V: TRBV6-5; CDR3: ASRTYTNNKEQF
J: TRBJ1-2; V: TRBV5-1; CDR3: ASSGLDGYT
J: TRBJ2-6; V: TRBV6-5; CDR3: ASSSPKGAGANVLT
J: TRBJ2-2; V: TRBV6-1; CDR3: ASSVPLRSTGELF
J: TRBJ2-7; V: TRBV7-8; CDR3: ASSPLQIGYEQY
J: TRBJ2-3; V: TRBV4-1; CDR3: ASSRGGLAGFTDTQY
J: TRBJ2-1; V: TRBV11-1; CDR3: ASSLVQDYNEQF
J: TRBJ2-1; V: TRBV6-4; CDR3: ASSDSTSGALYNEQF
J: TRBJ1-4; V: TRBV7-9; CDR3: ASSSLDMNEKLF
J: TRBJ1-6; V: TRBV5-6; CDR3: ASSFMTGASPLH
J: TRBJ2-7; V: TRBV6-5; CDR3: ASSYGQGAYEQY
J: TRBJ2-7; V: TRBV28; CDR3: ASSFGGAGGRDEQY
J: TRBJ2-5; V: TRBV5-1; CDR3: ASSSLAGGSQETQY
J: TRBJ1-5; V: TRBV18; CDR3: ASSPAGTGASNQPQH
J: TRBJ2-5; V: TRBV29-1; CDR3: SGRQSDAGQETQY
J: TRBJ1-1; V: TRBV11-3; CDR3: ASSLTGGGTEAF
J: TRBJ1-2; V: TRBV7-9; CDR3: ASSKGRRNYGYT
J: TRBJ2-2; V: TRBV5-4; CDR3: ASSLTGRSGELF
J: TRBJ2-3; V: TRBV25-1; CDR3: ASSESRTGLRTDTQY
J: TRBJ1-4; V: TRBV7-9; CDR3: ASRPGRIFNEKLF
J: TRBJ2-7; V: TRBV27; CDR3: ASSPLRLAGGYEQY